This is a list of T cell receptor beta chains from one sample in a study of blood T cell repertoires in COVID-19. Sequenced by immunoSEQ multiplex PCR; TCRdb stores in-frame clones only, minus some. The table shows 53,000 or so clones, with around four fifths occurring only once. Material for sequencing was peripheral blood. The source is a human donor in a cohort sampled during active COVID-19. The CDR3 runs from the conserved cysteine through the conserved F or W.

13	TRBV23-1	TRBJ2-7	CASRDSPTYEQYF
15	TRBV5-6	TRBJ1-3	CASSLGGVSGNTIYF
17	TRBV7-2	TRBJ2-2	CASSRNAGGPETGELFF
14	TRBV30	TRBJ2-5	CAWSAAGGKETQYF
14	TRBV9	TRBJ2-7	CASSVSPDSYEQYF
12	TRBV19	TRBJ1-2	CASSIERRFYTF
18	TRBV9	TRBJ2-3	CASSVNPTAGASTDTQYF
16	TRBV2	TRBJ2-7	CASSEARGGPLYEQYF
13	TRBV5-6	TRBJ1-2	CASTQGEDYGYTF
15	TRBV7-6	TRBJ2-1	CASSLGGDRYNEQFF
11	TRBV12-3/TRBV12-4	TRBJ2-5	CASREQETQYF
15	TRBV19	TRBJ2-3	CASSIGLAGGDTQYF
15	TRBV6-5	TRBJ2-7	CASSYSAGGPFEQYF
16	TRBV4-2	TRBJ2-5	CASSQLNTGDQETQYF
16	TRBV2	TRBJ1-6	CASSDLMAGTNSPLHF
16	TRBV2	TRBJ2-3	CASSDPGQGAADTQYF
13	TRBV5-4	TRBJ2-5	CASSYRGGETQYF
13	TRBV7-6	TRBJ2-7	CASSSGGPYEQYF
19	TRBV6-2/TRBV6-3	TRBJ1-1	CASSYSISINRGRNTEAFF
14	TRBV7-9	TRBJ1-5	CASSDGPFNQPQHF
13	TRBV10-2	TRBJ1-1	CASSRGTGSEAFF
13	TRBV12-3/TRBV12-4	TRBJ1-5	CASAYGQGQPQHF
14	TRBV6-5	TRBJ1-2	CASRGTGRFYGYTF
14	TRBV6-2/TRBV6-3	TRBJ1-4	CASSSGQANEKLFF
14	TRBV7-9	TRBJ1-1	CASSEWTGGTEAFF
13	TRBV12-3/TRBV12-4	TRBJ1-5	CASSSGSNQPQHF
16	TRBV11-2	TRBJ2-1	CASSLLSLAKYNEQFF
17	TRBV15	TRBJ2-3	CATSRGVGYGRADTQYF
12	TRBV7-2	TRBJ2-7	CASSLAKYEQYF
13	TRBV7-9	TRBJ2-7	CASSSQGRYEQYF
13	TRBV19	TRBJ1-3	CASSSRLGNTIYF
14	TRBV5-6	TRBJ2-7	CASSLSSSSYEQYF
14	TRBV5-8	TRBJ1-2	CASSLQGVSHGYTF
15	TRBV5-1	TRBJ2-1	CASGLGLFSYNEQFF
15	TRBV6-5	TRBJ1-2	CASSYSGQILGGYTF
14	TRBV5-4	TRBJ1-2	CASSLDQSFYGYTF
18	TRBV7-6	TRBJ2-3	CASSKGLAGGLYTDTQYF
17	TRBV3-1/TRBV3-2	TRBJ2-4	CASSPRGGGAGKNIQYF
19	TRBV14	TRBJ2-5	CASSQYRAEALWYQETQYF
12	TRBV5-8	TRBJ1-1	CASSFRTVKAFF
14	TRBV6-5	TRBJ1-1	CASSPDPRSAEAFF
11	TRBV29-1	TRBJ1-1	CSVVQLTEAFF
16	TRBV7-2	TRBJ2-7	CASSAGRIGALYEQYF
14	TRBV11-2	TRBJ1-3	CASSYPKRGNTIYF
14	TRBV7-3	TRBJ2-5	CASSQGVGQETQYF
14	TRBV27	TRBJ2-7	CASSGLAGVYEQYF
14	TRBV10-3	TRBJ1-5	CAISASGQGQPQHF
14	TRBV6-6	TRBJ1-6	CASNSGERNSPLHF
16	TRBV5-1	TRBJ1-4	CASSLAPQGGNEKLFF
17	TRBV7-8	TRBJ2-7	CASSLYPADRENDEQYF
18	TRBV24-1	TRBJ2-3	CATSDDPPRPGFTDTQYF
13	TRBV7-9	TRBJ2-7	CASSVPGSYEQYF
15	TRBV28	TRBJ1-4	CASSSGGRSHEKLFF